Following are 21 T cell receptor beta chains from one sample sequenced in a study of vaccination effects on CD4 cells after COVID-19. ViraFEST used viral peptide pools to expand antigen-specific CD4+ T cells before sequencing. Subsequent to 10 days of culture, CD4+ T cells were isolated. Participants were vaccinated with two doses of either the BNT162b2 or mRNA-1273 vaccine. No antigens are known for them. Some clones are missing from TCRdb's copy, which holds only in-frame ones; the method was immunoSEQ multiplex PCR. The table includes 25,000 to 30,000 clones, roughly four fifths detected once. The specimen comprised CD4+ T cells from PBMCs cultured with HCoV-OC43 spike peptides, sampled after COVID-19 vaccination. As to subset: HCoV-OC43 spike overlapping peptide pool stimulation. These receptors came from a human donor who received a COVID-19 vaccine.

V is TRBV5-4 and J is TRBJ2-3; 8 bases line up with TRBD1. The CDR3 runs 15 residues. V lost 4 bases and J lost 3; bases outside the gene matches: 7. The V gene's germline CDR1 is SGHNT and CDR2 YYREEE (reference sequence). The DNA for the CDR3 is TGTGCCAGCAGCGTTGGACAGGGAAGGACAGATACGCAGTATTTT. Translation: CASSVGQGRTDTQYF.

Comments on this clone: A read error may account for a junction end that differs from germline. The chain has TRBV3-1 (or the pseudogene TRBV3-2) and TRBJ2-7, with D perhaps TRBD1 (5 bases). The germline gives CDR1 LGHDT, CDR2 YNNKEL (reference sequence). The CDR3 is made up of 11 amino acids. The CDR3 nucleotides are TGTGCCAGCAGCTCCCCAGGGCCGATCAAGTTC. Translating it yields CASSSPGPIKF.

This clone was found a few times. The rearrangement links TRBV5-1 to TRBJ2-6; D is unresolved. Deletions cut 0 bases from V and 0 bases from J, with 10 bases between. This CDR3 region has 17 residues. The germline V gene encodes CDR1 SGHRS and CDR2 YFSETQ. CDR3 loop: CASSLEPPDSGANVLTF. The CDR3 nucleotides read TGCGCCAGCAGCTTGGAACCCCCAGACTCTGGGGCCAACGTCCTGACTTTC.

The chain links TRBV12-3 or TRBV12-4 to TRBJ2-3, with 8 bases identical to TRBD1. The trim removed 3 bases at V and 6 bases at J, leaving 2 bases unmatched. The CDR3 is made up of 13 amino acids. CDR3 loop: CASSFRGQDTQYF. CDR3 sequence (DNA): TGTGCCAGCAGTTTCAGGGGGCAGGATACGCAGTATTTT.

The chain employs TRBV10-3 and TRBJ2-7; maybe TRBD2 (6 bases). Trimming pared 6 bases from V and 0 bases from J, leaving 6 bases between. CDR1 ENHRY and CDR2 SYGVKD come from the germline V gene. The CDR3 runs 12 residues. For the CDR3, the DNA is TGTGCCATCAGCGGGAGCTCCTACGAGCAGTACTTC. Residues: CAISGSSYEQYF.

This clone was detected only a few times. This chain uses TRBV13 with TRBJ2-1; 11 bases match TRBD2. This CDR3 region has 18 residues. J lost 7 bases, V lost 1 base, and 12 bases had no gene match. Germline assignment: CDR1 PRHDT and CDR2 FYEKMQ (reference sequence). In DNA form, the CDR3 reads TGTGCCAGCAGCTTAGCCCTCTTCACTAGCGGGAGATCGAATGAGCAGTTCTTC. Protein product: CASSLALFTSGRSNEQFF.

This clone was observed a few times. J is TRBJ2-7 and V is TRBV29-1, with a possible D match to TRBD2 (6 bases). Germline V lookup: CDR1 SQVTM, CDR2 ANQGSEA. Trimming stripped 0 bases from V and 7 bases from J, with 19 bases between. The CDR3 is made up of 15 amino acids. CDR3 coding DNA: TGCAGCGTTGAAGAGTCGCAGGCCTACGGGGGAGAGCAGTACTTC. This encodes CSVEESQAYGGEQYF.

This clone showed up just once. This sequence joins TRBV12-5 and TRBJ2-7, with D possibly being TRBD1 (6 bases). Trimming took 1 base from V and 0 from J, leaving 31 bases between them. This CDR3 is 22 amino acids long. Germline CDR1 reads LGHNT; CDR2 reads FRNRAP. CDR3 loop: CASGLATGVFSLGQPSSYEQYF. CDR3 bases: TGTGCTAGTGGTTTGGCTACCGGGGTATTCAGCCTGGGACAACCGAGCTCCTACGAGCAGTACTTC.

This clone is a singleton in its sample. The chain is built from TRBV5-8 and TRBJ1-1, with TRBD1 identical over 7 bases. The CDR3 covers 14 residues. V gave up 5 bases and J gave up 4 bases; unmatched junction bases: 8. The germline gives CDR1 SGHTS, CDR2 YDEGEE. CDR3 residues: CASSFHRGATEAFF. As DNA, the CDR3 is TGTGCCAGCAGTTTCCACAGGGGCGCCACTGAAGCTTTCTTT.

The DNA of the CDR3 is TGCGCCAGCAGCCAAGGTAACAGGGCAAATGGCTACACCTTC. Translated, it gives CASSQGNRANGYTF. The chain joins TRBV4-1 to TRBJ1-2; D may be TRBD1 (6 bases). Deletions cut 1 base from V and 6 bases from J, with 12 bases between. This CDR3 region has 14 residues. Germline lookup yields CDR1 MGHRA and CDR2 YSYEKL.

The CDR3 protein is CSVDRDRDTEAFF. The CDR3 DNA follows: TGCAGCGTTGACCGAGACAGGGACACTGAAGCTTTCTTT. This sequence joins TRBV29-1 and TRBJ1-1; 7 nucleotides agree with TRBD1. The CDR3 totals 13 residues. The germline CDR1 and CDR2 sequences are SQVTM and ANQGSEA. V gave up 3 bases and J gave up 3 bases; unmatched junction bases: 4.

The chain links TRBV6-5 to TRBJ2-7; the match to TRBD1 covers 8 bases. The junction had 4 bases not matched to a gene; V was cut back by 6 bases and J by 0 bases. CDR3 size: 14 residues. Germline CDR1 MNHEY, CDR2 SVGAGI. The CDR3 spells CASSRQGSSYEQYF. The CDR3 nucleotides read TGTGCCAGCAGCCGACAGGGGAGCTCCTACGAGCAGTACTTC.

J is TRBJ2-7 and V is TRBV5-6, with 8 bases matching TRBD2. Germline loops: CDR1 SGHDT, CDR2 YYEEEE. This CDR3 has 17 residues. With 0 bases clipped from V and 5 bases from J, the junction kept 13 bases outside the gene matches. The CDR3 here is CASSLEVAGSLKDEQYF. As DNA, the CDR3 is TGTGCCAGCAGCTTGGAGGTAGCGGGGAGCCTTAAGGACGAGCAGTACTTC.

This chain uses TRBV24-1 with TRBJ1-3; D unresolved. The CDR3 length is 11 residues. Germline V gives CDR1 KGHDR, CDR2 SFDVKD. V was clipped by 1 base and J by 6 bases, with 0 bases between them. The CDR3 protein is CATSDLNTIYF. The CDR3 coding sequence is TGTGCCACCAGTGATTTAAACACCATATATTTT.

Here the CDR3 reads CASSSPGLQPQHF. DNA of the CDR3: TGTGCCAGCAGTTCTCCCGGCCTTCAGCCCCAGCATTTT. This chain uses TRBV6-5 with TRBJ1-5; D not resolved. The CDR3 is 13 residues long. V was clipped by 4 bases and J by 6 bases, with 10 bases between them. Germline V gene lookup returns CDR1 MNHEY and CDR2 SVGAGI.

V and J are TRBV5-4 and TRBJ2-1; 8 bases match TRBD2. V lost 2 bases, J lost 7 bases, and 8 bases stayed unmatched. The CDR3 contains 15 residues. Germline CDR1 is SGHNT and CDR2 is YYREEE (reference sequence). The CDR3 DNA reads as TGTGCCAGCAGCTTAACGAGCGGGAGAGTGAATGAGCAGTTCTTC. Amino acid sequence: CASSLTSGRVNEQFF.

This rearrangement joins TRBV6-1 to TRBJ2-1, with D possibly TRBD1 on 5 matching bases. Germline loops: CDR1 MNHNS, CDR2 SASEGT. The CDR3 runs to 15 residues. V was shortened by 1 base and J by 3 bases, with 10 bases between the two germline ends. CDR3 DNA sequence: TGTGCCAGCAGTGAAGTCAAGGGGCACTACAATGAGCAGTTCTTC. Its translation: CASSEVKGHYNEQFF.

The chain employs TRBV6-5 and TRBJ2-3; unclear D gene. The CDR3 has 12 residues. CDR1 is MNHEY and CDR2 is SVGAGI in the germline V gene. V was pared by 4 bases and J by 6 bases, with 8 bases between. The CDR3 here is CASSSTADTQYF. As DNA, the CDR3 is TGTGCCAGCAGTTCCACGGCCGATACGCAGTATTTT.

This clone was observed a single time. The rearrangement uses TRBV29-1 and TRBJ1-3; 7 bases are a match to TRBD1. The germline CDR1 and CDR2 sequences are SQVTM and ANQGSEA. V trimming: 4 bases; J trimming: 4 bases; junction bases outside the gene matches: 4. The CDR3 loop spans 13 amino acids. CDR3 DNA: TGCAGCGTTGGAGGGGGCGTAGGAAACACCATATATTTT. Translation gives CSVGGGVGNTIYF.

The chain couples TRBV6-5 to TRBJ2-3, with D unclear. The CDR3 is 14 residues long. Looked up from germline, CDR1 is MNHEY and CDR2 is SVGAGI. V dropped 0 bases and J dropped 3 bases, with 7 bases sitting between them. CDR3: CASSYSPGTDTQYF. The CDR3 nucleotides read TGTGCCAGCAGTTACTCGCCGGGTACAGATACGCAGTATTTT.

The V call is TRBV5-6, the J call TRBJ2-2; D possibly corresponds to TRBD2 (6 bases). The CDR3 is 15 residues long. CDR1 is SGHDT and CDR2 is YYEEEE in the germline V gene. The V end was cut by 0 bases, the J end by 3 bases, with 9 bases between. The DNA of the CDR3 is TGTGCCAGCAGCTTGGGGAGGGGACACACCGGGGAGCTGTTTTTT. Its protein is CASSLGRGHTGELFF.